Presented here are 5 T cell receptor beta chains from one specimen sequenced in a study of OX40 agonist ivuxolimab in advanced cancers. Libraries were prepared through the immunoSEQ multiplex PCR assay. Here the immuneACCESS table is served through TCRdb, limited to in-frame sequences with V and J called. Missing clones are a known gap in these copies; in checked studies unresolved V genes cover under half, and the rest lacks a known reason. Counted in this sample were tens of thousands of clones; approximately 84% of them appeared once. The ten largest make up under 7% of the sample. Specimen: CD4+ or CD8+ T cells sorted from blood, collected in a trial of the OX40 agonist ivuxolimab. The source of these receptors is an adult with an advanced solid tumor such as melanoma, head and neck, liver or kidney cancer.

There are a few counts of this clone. The CDR3 DNA reads as TGTGCCAGCAGCTTAGAAGGGGGAGGATCACCCCTCCACTTT. Amino acid sequence: CASSLEGGGSPLHF. The J gene is TRBJ1-6, the V gene TRBV7-8, with D perhaps matching TRBD1 (6 bases). Trimming left V 1 base short and J 10 bases short, with 11 bases between. The CDR3 is made up of 14 amino acids. CDR1 SGHVS and CDR2 FQNEAQ come from the germline V gene.

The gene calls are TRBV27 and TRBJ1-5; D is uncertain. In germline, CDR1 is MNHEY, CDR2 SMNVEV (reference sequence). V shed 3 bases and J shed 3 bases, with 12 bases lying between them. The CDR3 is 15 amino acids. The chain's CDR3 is CASSLRLGSNQPQHF. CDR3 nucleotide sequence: TGTGCCAGCAGTTTGAGGTTGGGGTCCAATCAGCCCCAGCATTTT.

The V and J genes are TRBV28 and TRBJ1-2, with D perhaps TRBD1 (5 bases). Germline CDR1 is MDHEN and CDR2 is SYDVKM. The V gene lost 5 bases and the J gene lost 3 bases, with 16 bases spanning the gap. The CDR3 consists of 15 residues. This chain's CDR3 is CASSLSWGVHYGYTF. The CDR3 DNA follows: TGTGCCAGCAGTCTCTCGTGGGGGGTCCACTATGGCTACACCTTC.

As DNA, the CDR3 is TGCGCCAGCAGCCAAGATTCTCGAACGGGGAACGGAGAGCAGTTCTTC. Amino acids: CASSQDSRTGNGEQFF. The rearrangement uses TRBV4-3 and TRBJ2-1; the D gene is possibly TRBD2 (5 bases). The CDR3 length is 16 residues. Deletions cut 0 bases from V and 10 bases from J, with 19 bases between. Germline CDR1 reads LGHNA; CDR2 reads YSLEER.

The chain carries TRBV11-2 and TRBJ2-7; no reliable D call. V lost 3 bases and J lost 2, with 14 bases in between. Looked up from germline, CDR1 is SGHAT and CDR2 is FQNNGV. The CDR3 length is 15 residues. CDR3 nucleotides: TGTGCCAGCAGCTTCGGCGCGGCAGGCACCTACGAGCAGTACTTC. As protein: CASSFGAAGTYEQYF.